This T cell receptor beta chain stems from a study of cytomegalovirus exposure and HLA in healthy donors (dated by TCRdb to 2017 to 2019). Notes on the research overall: An earlier analysis of approximately 550 of the donors reported 276 Gb of sequence data and 120 million or so unique TCR beta sequences from approximately 180 million T cells. Roughly 300 gigabases of sequencing data and tens of millions of unique TCR sequences were included in an early release covering about 620 HLA-typed donors. Among the roughly 390 genotyped donors, 81% belonged to the genetic ancestry cluster associated with self-reported Caucasian donors. The study aimed to test whether signatures of past pathogen exposure could be identified by cataloging public T cell receptors. The study profiled the T cell repertoires of around 700 subjects by immunosequencing and related them to cytomegalovirus serostatus. Along with the approximately 700-subject first cohort, a separate validation cohort of more than 90 different subjects was used. To predict cytomegalovirus infection status, the study brought together high-throughput TCR immunosequencing, statistical association of individual TCRs with disease status, and machine learning. A later analysis re-examined previously published TCR beta repertoires from roughly 720 donors and added high-resolution HLA genotyping to investigate patterns of TCR occurrence. Rather than using new phenotypic data, the later analysis identified candidate immune exposures from TCR beta sequences and from how often those sequences occurred across donors. An earlier analysis of 587 of the donors used high-throughput TCR beta sequencing to judge whether each TCR beta V gene segment behaved as functional or pseudogenic. Alongside the repertoire data, information on donor age, sex, ethnicity and CMV serostatus was compiled. Genome-wide SNP genotypes for about 65% of the roughly 670 donors were used in a later genetic analysis, which treated that subset as a discovery cohort. Every repertoire in the discovery cohort had been generated on one and the same sequencing platform. HLA typing included class I and class II loci at four-digit resolution. Typing coverage varied by locus: roughly 629-640 donors for A, B, C, DRB1 and DQB1; around 560 for DQA1; approximately 610 for DPA1; under 490 for DPB1. A handful of DR-DQ haplotypes were handled as single units for association and clustering because linkage in the cohort was strong. Among 350 to 400 genotyped donors of the cohort, an average of about 240,000 unique TCR beta nucleotide sequences were sequenced per donor, roughly 20% of them non-productive.

The cohort comprised 666 healthy bone marrow donors. All cohort members were sampled while nominally healthy, although unrecorded immune exposures were likely present. The donor was CMV seropositive and was included in the group of some 290 seropositive cohort members. A peripheral blood sample was collected from each donor, and TCR beta sequencing was performed on peripheral blood mononuclear cells. The Qiagen DNeasy Blood Extraction Kit was used to extract genomic DNA from the blood cell samples. The CDR3 holds 17 amino acids from the cysteine to the phenylalanine. The sequence is cut down to CDR3 DNA, 51 bases in frame from base 1. Library preparation was by the immunoSEQ multiplex PCR assay. A mixture of 60 forward primers for TCR Vbeta segments and 13 reverse primers for TCR Jbeta segments was used in the multiplex PCR. The CDR3 region of rearranged TCR beta genes was amplified from genomic DNA with a multiplex PCR assay. The amplified TCR beta libraries were sequenced on the Illumina HiSeq System as 87-base-pair reads. As for how the authors treated the data: A later analysis tallied 75 million to 95 million unique TCR beta chains across the 700 or so repertoires, and some 10 million of those chains were shared by two or more donors. Raw reads were error-corrected and collapsed into unique sequences by a nearest-neighbor algorithm in which closely related sequences were merged to remove PCR and sequencing errors. Alignment of CDR3 sequences to IMGT reference sequences was used to assign V, D and J gene segments. Each retained sequence needed at least a six-nucleotide match to both a V gene segment and a J gene segment. Rearrangements were called productive when the CDR3 lacked stop codons and stayed in frame with V and J; all others were non-productive. Following IMGT convention, CDR3 was defined as the stretch from the second conserved V-encoded cysteine to the conserved J-encoded phenylalanine. In an earlier analysis of just under 600 of the donors, sequences lacking an unambiguous match to a single V gene segment were excluded. In an earlier analysis of around 590 of the donors, a V segment was called functional when productive rearrangements were above 56.7%, and segregating when the standard deviation between donors exceeded 5%. To diagnose cytomegalovirus status from the catalog of TCR beta chain sequences, a statistical classification framework was built. V and J gene assignment, in a later analysis, came from comparing TCR nucleotide sequences with IMGT/GENE-DB human TR gene sequences. A later analysis assigned CDR3 sequences and most-parsimonious VDJ recombination scenarios with the TCRdist pipeline. In a later analysis, every TCR beta chain was defined by the combination of its CDR3 amino acid sequence and its V-gene family, and reads without a unique V-gene family were dropped. As a way to deal with suspected cross-contamination and a sequencing artifact, a later analysis dropped more than 500 nucleotide sequences that were highly shared and had low generation probability. A later analysis calculated a clonal expansion index for each public chain from normalized within-repertoire ranks of inferred template counts. A later analysis computed generation probabilities with a VDJ recombination model fitted to out-of-frame rearrangements, and checked the results against IGoR. A later analysis scored TCR-TCR, TCR-HLA and TCR-CMV co-occurrence with hypergeometric tests, applying a repertoire-size bias correction to TCR pairs. To estimate false discovery rates, a later analysis permuted the HLA or CMV assignments 20 times. In a later analysis, co-occurring TCRs were grouped using DBSCAN, and TCRdist sequence similarity was added for clustering within HLA-allele-positive subsets. Repertoires with fewer than 30,000 or more than 120,000 public chains, plus five repertoires with anomalous nucleotide sharing, were excluded from co-occurrence clustering. Here the immuneACCESS table is served through TCRdb, limited to in-frame sequences with V and J called. Missing clones are a known gap in these copies; in checked studies unresolved V genes cover under half, and the rest lacks a known reason. The DNA gave D and trimming, while V, J and clone size come from that table. In all, the sample holds about 38,000 clones, and around three fifths of those were seen once. The top ten clones comprise 18% of the sample.

Details on this clone: Its antigen specificity is not known. No base quality values were provided; no much bigger clone lies one nucleotide off.

The research as a whole found: In a later genetic analysis, fewer N-insertions in productive TCRs were reported among donors in an Asian-associated ancestry cluster than the approximately 670-donor mean. It was suggested by the authors that the approach could potentially be generalized to other disease states and immunological phenotypes. HLA typing was unavailable for some donors at each locus, so association tests used only the typed subset. Most TCR sequences were seen in very few donors, while some public TCRs were found in many individuals. Immune exposure information for the cohort was limited to CMV serostatus. According to a later analysis, parvovirus B19, influenza, CMV and Epstein-Barr virus appeared linked to several top co-occurrence clusters. An earlier analysis of around 540 of the donors showed that most TCR beta V segments appeared in productive rearrangements either about 87% or about 30% of the time, which broadly matched IMGT annotations. A cluster of highly shared sequence variants was judged likely to represent a technical artifact of the sequencing pipeline. The study gave a list of under 200 TCR beta chains associated with cytomegalovirus. Specific HLA alleles were associated with roughly 16,000 TCR beta sequences at a false discovery rate of 0.05 in a later analysis. Correlated functional status among segregating V segments might reflect linkage disequilibrium, but an unknown experimental factor could not be ruled out. Assigning TCR associations to individual alleles was difficult when HLA alleles, especially DR and DQ, strongly co-occurred. Sequencing depth was assumed to be roughly uniform across donors in the presence/absence analyses, though that assumption may not hold. A later analysis found that TCR association rates varied across HLA loci, with DRB1 alleles showing the most associated TCRs and HLA-C alleles the fewest. An association between a missense DCLRE1C variant and V-gene and J-gene trimming of TCR beta chains was found in a later genetic analysis and replicated in an independent cohort. Seventeen rarely observed V segments, including chromosome 9 orphons, were excluded from the earlier analysis of about 500 of the donors because counts were too low. Cytomegalovirus status was reported to be diagnosed by the classifier with high specificity and sensitivity in both the original and validation cohorts. The cohort was sequenced for TCR beta chains only, and without alpha or paired-chain data the features that could be detected were limited. Some IMGT-functional V segments, including TRBV6-2 and TRBV6-3, could not be distinguished by the 87-base-pair reads and were therefore excluded. In a later analysis, HLA-associated TCR beta chains showed more clonal expansion and lower generation probabilities than non-associated chains that were equally common. A further reported finding was that TCR beta sequences accurately predicted the HLA-A and HLA-B alleles for most subjects in the first cohort. In vitro tests confirmed that three of the cytomegalovirus-associated TCR beta chains recognize cytomegalovirus antigens. In a later analysis, most CMV-associated TCR beta chains were found to appear HLA-restricted, with HLA associations seemingly driven largely by CMV exposure.

The sequence was collected from a man between 45 and 60 years old in good health and CMV-seropositive. The receptor chain draws on TRBV1 and TRBJ1-1. TRBV1 is given as a pseudogene. The sample comprised PBMCs. The DNA sequence reads TGCACCAGCAGCCAAGTCCCCCCAGCGGCGGGGAACACTGAAGCTTTCTTT. It translates to CTSSQVPPAAGNTEAFF.